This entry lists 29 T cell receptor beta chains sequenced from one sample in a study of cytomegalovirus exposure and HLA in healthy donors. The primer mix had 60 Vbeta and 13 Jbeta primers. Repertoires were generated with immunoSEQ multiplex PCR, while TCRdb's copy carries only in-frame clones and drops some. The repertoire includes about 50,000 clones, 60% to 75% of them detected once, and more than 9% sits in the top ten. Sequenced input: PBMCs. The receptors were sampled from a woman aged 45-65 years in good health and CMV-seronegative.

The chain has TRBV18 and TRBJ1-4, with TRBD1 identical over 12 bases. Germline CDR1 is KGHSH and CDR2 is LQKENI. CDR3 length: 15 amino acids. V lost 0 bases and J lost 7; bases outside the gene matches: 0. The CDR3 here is CASSPPGQGAEKLFF. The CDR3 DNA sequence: TGTGCCAGCTCACCACCGGGACAGGGGGCTGAAAAACTGTTTTTT.

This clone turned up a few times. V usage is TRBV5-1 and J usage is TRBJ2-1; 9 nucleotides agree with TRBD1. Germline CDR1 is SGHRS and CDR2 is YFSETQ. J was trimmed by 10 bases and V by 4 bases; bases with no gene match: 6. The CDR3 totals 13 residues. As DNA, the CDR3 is TGCGCCAGCAGCAAAGGGACAGGGCAAGAGCAGTTCTTC. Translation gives CASSKGTGQEQFF.

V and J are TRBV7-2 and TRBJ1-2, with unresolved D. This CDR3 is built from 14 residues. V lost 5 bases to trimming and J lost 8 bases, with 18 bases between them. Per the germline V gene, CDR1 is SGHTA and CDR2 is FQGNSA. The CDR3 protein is CASSREREFYGYTF. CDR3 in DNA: TGTGCCAGCAGCCGGGAAAGGGAATTCTACGGCTACACCTTC.

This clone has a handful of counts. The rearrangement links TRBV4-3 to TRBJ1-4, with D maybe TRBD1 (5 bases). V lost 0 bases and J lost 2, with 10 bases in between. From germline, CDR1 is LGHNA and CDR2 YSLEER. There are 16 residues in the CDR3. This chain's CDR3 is CASSQDYQGTNEKLFF. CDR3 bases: TGCGCCAGCAGCCAAGACTATCAGGGTACTAATGAAAAACTGTTTTTT.

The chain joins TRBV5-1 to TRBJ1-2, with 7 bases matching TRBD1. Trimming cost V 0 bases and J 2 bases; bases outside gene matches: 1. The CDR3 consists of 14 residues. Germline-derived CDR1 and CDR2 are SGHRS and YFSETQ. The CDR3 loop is CASSLGGQNYGYTF. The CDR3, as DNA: TGCGCCAGCAGCTTGGGGGGACAGAACTATGGCTACACCTTC. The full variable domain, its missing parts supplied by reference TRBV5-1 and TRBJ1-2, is KAGVTQTPRYLIKTRGQQVTLSCSPISGHRSVSWYQQTPGQGLQFLFEYFSETQRNKGNFPGRFSGRQFSNSRSEMNVSTLELGDSALYLCASSLGGQNYGYTFGSGTRLTVV.

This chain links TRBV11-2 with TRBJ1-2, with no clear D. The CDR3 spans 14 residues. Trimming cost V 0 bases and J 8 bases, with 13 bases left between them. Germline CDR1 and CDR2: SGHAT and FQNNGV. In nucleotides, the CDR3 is TGTGCCAGCAGCTTAGATGAGGGATCGAGGGGCTACACCTTC. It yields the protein CASSLDEGSRGYTF.

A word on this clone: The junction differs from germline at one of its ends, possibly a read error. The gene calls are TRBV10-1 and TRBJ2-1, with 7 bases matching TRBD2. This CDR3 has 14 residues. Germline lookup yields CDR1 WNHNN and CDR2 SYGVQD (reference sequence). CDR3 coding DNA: TGCGCCAGCAGTTCGGGAGGCGCGGACAATCAGCAGTTCTTC. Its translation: CASSSGGADNQQFF.

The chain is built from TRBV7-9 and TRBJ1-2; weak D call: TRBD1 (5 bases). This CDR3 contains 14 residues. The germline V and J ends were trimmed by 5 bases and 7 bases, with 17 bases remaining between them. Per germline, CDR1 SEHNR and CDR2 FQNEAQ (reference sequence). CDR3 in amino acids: CASSPAEARAGYTF. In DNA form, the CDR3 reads TGTGCCAGCAGCCCCGCAGAAGCCAGGGCTGGCTACACCTTC. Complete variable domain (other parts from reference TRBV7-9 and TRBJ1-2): DTGVSQNPRHKITKRGQNVTFRCDPISEHNRLYWYRQTLGQGPEFLTYFQNEAQLEKSRLLSDRFSAERPKGSFSTLEIQRTEQGDSAMYLCASSPAEARAGYTFGSGTRLTVV.

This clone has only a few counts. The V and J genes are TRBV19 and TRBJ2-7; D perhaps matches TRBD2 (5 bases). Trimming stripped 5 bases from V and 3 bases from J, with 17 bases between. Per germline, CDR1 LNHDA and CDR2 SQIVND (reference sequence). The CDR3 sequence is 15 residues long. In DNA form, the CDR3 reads TGTGCCAGTAGTTCGTCCGCTCGGGGTCACTACGAGCAGTACTTC. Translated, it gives CASSSSARGHYEQYF.

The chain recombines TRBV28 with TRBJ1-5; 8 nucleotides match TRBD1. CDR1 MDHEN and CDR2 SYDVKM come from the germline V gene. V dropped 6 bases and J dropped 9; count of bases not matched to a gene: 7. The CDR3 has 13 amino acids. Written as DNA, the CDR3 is TGTGCCAGCAGACCCGGACAGGGAGGGCCCCAGCATTTT. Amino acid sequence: CASRPGQGGPQHF. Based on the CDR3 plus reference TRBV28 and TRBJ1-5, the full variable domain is DVKVTQSSRYLVKRTGEKVFLECVQDMDHENMFWYRQDPGLGLRLIYFSYDVKMKEKGDIPEGYSVSREKKERFSLILESASTNQTSMYLCASRPGQGGPQHFGDGTRLSIL.

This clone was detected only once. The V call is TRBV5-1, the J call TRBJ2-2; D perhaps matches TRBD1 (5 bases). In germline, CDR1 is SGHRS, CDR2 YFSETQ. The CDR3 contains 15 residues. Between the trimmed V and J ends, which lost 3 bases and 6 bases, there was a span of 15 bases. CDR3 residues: CASSWGSAWAGELFF. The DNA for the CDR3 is TGCGCCAGCAGCTGGGGCTCAGCCTGGGCCGGGGAGCTGTTTTTT.

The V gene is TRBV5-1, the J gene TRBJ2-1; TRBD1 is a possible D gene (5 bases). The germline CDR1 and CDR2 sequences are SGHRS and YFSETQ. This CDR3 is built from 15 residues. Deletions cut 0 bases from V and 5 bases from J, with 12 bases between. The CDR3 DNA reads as TGCGCCAGCAGCTTGGCCATTGGGGCCCACAATGAGCAGTTCTTC. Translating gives CASSLAIGAHNEQFF.

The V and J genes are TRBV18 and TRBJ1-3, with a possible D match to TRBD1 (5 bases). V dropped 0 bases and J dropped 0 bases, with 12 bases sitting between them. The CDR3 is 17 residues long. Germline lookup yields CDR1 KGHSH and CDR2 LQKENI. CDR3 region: CASSPPTTAYSGNTIYF. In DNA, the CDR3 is TGTGCCAGCTCACCACCTACGACAGCTTACTCTGGAAACACCATATATTTT.

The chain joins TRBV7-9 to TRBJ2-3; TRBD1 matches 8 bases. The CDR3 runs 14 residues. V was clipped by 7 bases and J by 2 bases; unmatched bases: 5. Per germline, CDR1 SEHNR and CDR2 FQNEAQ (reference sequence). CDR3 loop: CASNHRGYTDTQYF. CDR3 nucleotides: TGTGCCAGCAACCACAGGGGGTACACAGATACGCAGTATTTT.

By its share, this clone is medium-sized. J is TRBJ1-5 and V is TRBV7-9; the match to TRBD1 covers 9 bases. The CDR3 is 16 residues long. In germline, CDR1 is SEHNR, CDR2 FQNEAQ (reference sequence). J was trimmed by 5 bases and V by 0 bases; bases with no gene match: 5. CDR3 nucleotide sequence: TGTGCCAGCAGCTTAGCCCATTACAGGGGGCATCAGCCCCAGCATTTT. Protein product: CASSLAHYRGHQPQHF.

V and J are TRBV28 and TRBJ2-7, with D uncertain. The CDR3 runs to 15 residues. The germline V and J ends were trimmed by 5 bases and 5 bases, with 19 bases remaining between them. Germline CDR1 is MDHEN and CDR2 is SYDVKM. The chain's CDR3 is CASSVPFEADNEQYF. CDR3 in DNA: TGTGCCAGCAGTGTCCCATTTGAAGCTGACAACGAGCAGTACTTC.

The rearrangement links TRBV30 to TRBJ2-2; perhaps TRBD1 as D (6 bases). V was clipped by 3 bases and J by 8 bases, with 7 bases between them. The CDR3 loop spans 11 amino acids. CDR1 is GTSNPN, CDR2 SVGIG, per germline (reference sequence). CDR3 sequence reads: CAWSQGGELFF. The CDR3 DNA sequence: TGTGCCTGGAGCCAGGGGGGGGAGCTGTTTTTT.

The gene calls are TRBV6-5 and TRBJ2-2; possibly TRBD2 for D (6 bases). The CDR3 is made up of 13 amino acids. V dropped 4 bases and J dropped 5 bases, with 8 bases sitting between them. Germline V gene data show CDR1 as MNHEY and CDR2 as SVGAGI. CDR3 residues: CASSWGETGELFF. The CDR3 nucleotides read TGTGCCAGCAGTTGGGGGGAAACCGGGGAGCTGTTTTTT.

CDR3 protein: CASSLQGESAQHF. CDR3 sequence (DNA): TGTGCCAGCAGCTTACAGGGGGAATCAGCCCAGCATTTT. The V gene is TRBV5-4, the J gene TRBJ1-5; TRBD1 matches 8 bases. This CDR3 has 13 residues. V shed 2 bases and J 11 bases; nucleotides not matched to a gene: 6. Per the germline V gene, CDR1 is SGHNT and CDR2 is YYREEE (reference sequence).

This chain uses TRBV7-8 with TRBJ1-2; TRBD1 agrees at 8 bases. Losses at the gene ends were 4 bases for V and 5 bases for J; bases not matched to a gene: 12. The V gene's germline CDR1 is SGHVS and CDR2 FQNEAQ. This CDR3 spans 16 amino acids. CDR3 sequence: CASSYYQGASRYGYTF. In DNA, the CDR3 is TGTGCCAGCAGCTACTACCAGGGGGCCAGCAGGTATGGCTACACCTTC.

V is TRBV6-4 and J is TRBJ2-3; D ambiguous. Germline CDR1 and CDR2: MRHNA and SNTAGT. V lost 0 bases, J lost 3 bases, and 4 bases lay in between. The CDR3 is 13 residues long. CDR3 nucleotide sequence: TGTGCCAGCAGTGACTCGACTACAGATACGCAGTATTTT. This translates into CASSDSTTDTQYF.

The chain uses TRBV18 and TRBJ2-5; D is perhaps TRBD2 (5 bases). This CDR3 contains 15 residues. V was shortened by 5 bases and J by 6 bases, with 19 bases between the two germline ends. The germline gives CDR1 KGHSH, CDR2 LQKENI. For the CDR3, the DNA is TGTGCCAGCTCATCGAGACAAGGGAGAACGAAGACCCAGTACTTC. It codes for CASSSRQGRTKTQYF.

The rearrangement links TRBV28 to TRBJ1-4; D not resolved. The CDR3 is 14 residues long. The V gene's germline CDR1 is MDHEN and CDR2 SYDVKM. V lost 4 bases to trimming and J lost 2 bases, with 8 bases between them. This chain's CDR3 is CASSSGVTNEKLFF. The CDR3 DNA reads TGTGCCAGCAGTTCCGGGGTGACTAATGAAAAACTGTTTTTT.

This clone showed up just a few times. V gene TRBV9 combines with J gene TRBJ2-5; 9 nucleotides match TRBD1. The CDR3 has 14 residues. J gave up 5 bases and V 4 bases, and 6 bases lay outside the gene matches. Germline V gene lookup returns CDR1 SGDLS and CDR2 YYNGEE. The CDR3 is CASSPGDRVETQYF. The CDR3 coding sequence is TGTGCCAGCAGCCCAGGGGACAGGGTTGAGACCCAGTACTTC.

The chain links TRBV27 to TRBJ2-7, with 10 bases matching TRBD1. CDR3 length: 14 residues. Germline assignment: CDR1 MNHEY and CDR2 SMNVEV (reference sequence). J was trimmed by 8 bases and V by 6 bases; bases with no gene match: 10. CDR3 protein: CASSTRGQGSKQYF. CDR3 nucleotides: TGTGCCAGCAGCACAAGGGGACAGGGGTCCAAGCAGTACTTC.

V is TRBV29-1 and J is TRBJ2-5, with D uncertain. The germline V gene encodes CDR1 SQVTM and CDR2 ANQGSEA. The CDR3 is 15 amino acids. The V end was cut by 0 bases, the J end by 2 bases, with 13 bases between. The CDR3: CSVEELSANQETQYF. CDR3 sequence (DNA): TGCAGCGTTGAAGAGTTGAGCGCAAATCAAGAGACCCAGTACTTC.

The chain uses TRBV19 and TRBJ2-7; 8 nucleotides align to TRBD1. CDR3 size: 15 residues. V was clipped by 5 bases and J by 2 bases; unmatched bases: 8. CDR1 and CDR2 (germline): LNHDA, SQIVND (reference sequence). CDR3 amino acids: CASSWDAGQAYEQYF. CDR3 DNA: TGTGCCAGTAGTTGGGACGCGGGACAGGCCTACGAGCAGTACTTC.

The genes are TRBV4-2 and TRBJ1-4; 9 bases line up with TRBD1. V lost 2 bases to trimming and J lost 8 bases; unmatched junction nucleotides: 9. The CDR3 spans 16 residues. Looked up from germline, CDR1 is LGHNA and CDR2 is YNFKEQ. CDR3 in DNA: TGTGCCAGCAGCCAAACCGGGACAGGGTGGCGCGAAAAACTGTTTTTT. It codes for CASSQTGTGWREKLFF.

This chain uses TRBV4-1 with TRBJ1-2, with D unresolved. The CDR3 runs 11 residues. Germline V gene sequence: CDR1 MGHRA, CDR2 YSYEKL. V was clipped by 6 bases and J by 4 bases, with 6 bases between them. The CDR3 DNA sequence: TGCGCCAGCAGTGGAGGCTATGGCTACACCTTC. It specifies CASSGGYGYTF.